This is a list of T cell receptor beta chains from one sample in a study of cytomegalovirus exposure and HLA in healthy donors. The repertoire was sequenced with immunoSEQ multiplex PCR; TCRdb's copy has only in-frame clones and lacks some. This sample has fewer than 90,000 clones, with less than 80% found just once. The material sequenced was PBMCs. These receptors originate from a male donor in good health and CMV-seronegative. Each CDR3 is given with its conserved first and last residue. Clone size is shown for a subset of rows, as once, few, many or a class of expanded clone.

CASSVGSANYGYTF	TRBJ1-2	TRBV9	NA	14
CASSPGQLGNTGELFF	TRBJ2-2	TRBV18	NA	16
CASSRLAGLNTGELFF	TRBJ2-2	TRBV4-3	NA	16
CASSRDRYNEQFF	TRBJ2-1	TRBV2	once	13
CAWSVRDSYNEQFF	TRBJ2-1	TRBV30	NA	14
CASSGGVFLAKNIQYF	TRBJ2-4	TRBV5-4	once	16
CASSLGRGLGGNTIYF	TRBJ1-3	TRBV7-9	few	16
CASSLLTSRDRGWGYTF	TRBJ1-2	TRBV4-3	NA	17
CASSLDHGGWDTQYF	TRBJ2-3	TRBV11-2	once	15
CSAAGHYKETQYF	TRBJ2-5	TRBV29-1	NA	13
CASSFGRDSPIQYF	TRBJ2-5	TRBV7-2	few	14